This TCR beta chain was recovered during a study of shared clonotypes between healthy human individuals. General study results and limits: Compared with clonotypes that all four donors shared, non-shared clonotypes had lower generation probabilities.

The CDR3 is made up of 14 amino acids. With 2 bases removed from V and 5 bases from J, the gap between germline ends came to 13 bases. Germline-derived CDR1 and CDR2 are SGHRS and YFSETQ. Comments on this clone: The antigen is undetermined.

The sorted-subset replicate PCRs were given around 0.2 ug DNA, which is about 30,000 T cell genomes. Clones were sequenced by immunoSEQ multiplex PCR, and TCRdb holds only the in-frame ones, with some missing. This sample has some 2.1 million clones, with 95% found just once. V gene TRBV5-1 combines with J gene TRBJ2-5; possible D gene TRBD1, 6 bases. Sequenced sample: naive CD4+ T cells sorted from blood. Stated subset: CD45RA+ positively selected. The TCR sequence derives from a young man in good health. The CDR3 DNA is TGCGCCAGCAGCTTTCAGGGGAGTCGGGAGACCCAGTACTTC. It is translated as CASSFQGSRETQYF.